This T cell receptor (beta chain) was observed in a study of regulatory T cells in long-lasting Graves disease. Time point in this sample: persistent/refractory GD, antithyroid drugs over 5 years with positive TRAb. PBMC-extracted RNA yielded the TCR library. The ends were cut back, 0 bases at V and 1 base at J, with 10 bases in the middle. Germline CDR1 DFQATT, CDR2 SNEGSKA (reference sequence). The CDR3 extends over 16 amino acids. With iRepertoire HTBI primers and Arm-PCR of CDR3 regions, TCR beta libraries were built. TCRdb re-analysed the multiplex PCR reads in MiXCR, keeping a single row per CDR3 protein. The data hold a few hundred thousand distinct CDR3 sequences, with 20% to 25% observed a single time. This clonotype was counted at least ten times.

The sequencing here drew on peripheral blood mononuclear cells (PBMCs), taken when the disease was refractory, from a patient treated with antithyroid drugs. The TCR was taken from a female donor with Graves disease. The chain joins TRBV20-1 to TRBJ1-6; the D gene is possibly TRBD1 (6 bases). In DNA, the CDR3 is TGCAGTGCTAGAGATTGGACAGATTCCTATAATTCACCCCTCCACTTT. Its translation is CSARDWTDSYNSPLHF.